This T cell receptor (beta chain) was captured by sequencing in a study of memory CD4+ T cells and cytomegalovirus serostatus. Per the authors' pipeline: After removing out-of-frame reads, 2 million to 2.5 million distinct TCRbeta sequences remained. Generated by immunoSEQ multiplex PCR, the TCRdb table keeps only in-frame clones and is missing some. V, J and clone size are taken as reported in that table, and D and trimming were inferred from the DNA itself. The sample carries around 50,000 clones, roughly 80% recorded once. This clone has only one observation. The target antigen is unknown. The sort gate was single viable CD3+CD4+CD8-CD45RO+ cells for memory CD4+ T cells. Total CD4+ T cells were enriched by CD4 positive selection. Overall study findings and caveats: Of under 200 reported CMV TCRbeta sequences, 60 to 85 were found in memory CD4+ repertoires. CMV serostatus prediction reached median AUC roughly 0.95, or 0.91 with US-trained model.

Germline V lookup: CDR1 MDHEN, CDR2 SYDVKM. Trimming removed 4 bases from V and 2 bases from J, with 15 bases in between. This CDR3 spans 15 amino acids. This chain uses TRBV28 with TRBJ2-7; D possibly corresponds to TRBD2 (5 bases). Sequencing was performed on memory CD4+ T cells from blood. This clonotype was sampled from an adult in good health and CMV-seronegative. The CDR3 nucleotides read TGTGCCAGCAGTTCCCCGCCAGCGGACCCCTACGAGCAGTACTTC. Its translation is CASSSPPADPYEQYF.